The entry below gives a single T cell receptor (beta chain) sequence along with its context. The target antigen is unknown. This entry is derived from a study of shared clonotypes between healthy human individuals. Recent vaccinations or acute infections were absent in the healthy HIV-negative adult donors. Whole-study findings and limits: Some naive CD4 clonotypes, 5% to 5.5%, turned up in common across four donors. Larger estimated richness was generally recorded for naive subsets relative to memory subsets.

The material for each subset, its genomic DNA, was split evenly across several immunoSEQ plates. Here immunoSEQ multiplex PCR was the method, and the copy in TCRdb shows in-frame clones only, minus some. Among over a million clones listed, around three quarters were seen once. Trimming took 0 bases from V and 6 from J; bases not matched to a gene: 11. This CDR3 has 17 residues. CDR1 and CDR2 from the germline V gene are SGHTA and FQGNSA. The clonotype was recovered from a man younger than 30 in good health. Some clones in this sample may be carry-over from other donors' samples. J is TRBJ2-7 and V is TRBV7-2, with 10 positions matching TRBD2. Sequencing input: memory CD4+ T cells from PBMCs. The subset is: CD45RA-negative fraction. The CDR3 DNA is TGTGCCAGCAGCTTAGCGCGAGCGGGAGGGCCTTCGGGCGAGCAGTACTTC. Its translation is CASSLARAGGPSGEQYF. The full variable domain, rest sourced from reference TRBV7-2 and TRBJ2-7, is GAGVSQSPSNKVTEKGKDVELRCDPISGHTALYWYRQSLGQGLEFLIYFQGNSAPDKSGLPSDRFSAERTGGSVSTLTIQRTQQEDSAVYLCASSLARAGGPSGEQYFGPGTRLTVT.